A single sample is the source of the 15 T cell receptor beta chains below, sequenced in a study of blood T cell repertoires in COVID-19. Only in-frame clones appear in the TCRdb table, and some are missing; sequencing was by immunoSEQ multiplex PCR. Among a few hundred thousand clones listed, around nine tenths were seen once. The sequenced sample consisted of peripheral blood. Receptors were obtained from a woman between 25 and 40 years old with COVID-19, enrolled during active disease.

V usage is TRBV5-4 and J usage is TRBJ2-5; 15 nucleotides match TRBD2. The CDR3 sequence is 17 residues long. Unmatched junction bases numbered 5, after V lost 0 bases and J lost 5 bases. Germline lookup yields CDR1 SGHNT and CDR2 YYREEE (reference sequence). Written as DNA, the CDR3 is TGTGCCAGCAGCTTGGGGACTAGCGGGGGGGCCCGGGAGACCCAGTACTTC. Translating it yields CASSLGTSGGARETQYF.

The chain is built from TRBV5-1 and TRBJ2-7; D is perhaps TRBD2 (6 bases). Trimming cost V 0 bases and J 2 bases, with 18 bases left between them. The CDR3 has 17 residues. Germline CDR1 SGHRS, CDR2 YFSETQ. The CDR3 DNA is TGCGCCAGCAGCTTGGAGGCGGGACCGGGCATCCCCTACGAGCAGTACTTC. This codes for CASSLEAGPGIPYEQYF.

This chain connects TRBV3-1 (or the pseudogene TRBV3-2) to TRBJ2-4, with a tentative D call TRBD1 (6 bases). CDR1 is LGHDT and CDR2 is YNNKEL in the germline V gene (reference sequence). This CDR3 contains 13 residues. Trimming took 0 bases from V and 13 from J, leaving 13 bases between them. The CDR3 spells CASSQEGGTQQYF. CDR3 sequence (DNA): TGTGCCAGCAGCCAAGAGGGTGGGACACAACAGTACTTC.

V gene TRBV28 combines with J gene TRBJ1-1; 8 nucleotides agree with TRBD1. CDR3 length: 13 amino acids. The germline V gene has CDR1 MDHEN and CDR2 SYDVKM. After removal of 6 bases from V and 3 bases from J, the junction contained 3 bases not matched to a gene. CDR3 in amino acids: CASRDRDYTEAFF. The CDR3, as DNA: TGTGCCAGCAGGGACAGGGACTACACTGAAGCTTTCTTT.

The chain combines TRBV3-1 (or the pseudogene TRBV3-2) with TRBJ2-7, with D perhaps TRBD2 (6 bases). CDR3 length: 14 amino acids. V gave up 3 bases and J gave up 0 bases, with 9 bases separating them. Germline CDR1 is LGHDT and CDR2 is YNNKEL (reference sequence). The CDR3 coding sequence is TGTGCCAGCAGCCAGGGCGGGGCCTCCTACGAGCAGTACGTC. Its protein is CASSQGGASYEQYV.

J is TRBJ1-6 and V is TRBV7-2, with TRBD1 as a possible D gene (5 bases). CDR1 and CDR2 (germline): SGHTA, FQGNSA. Trimming shortened V by 2 bases and J by 11 bases, and 13 bases separated the two germline ends. The CDR3 runs 14 residues. CDR3 loop: CASSLWGRGPPLHF. In DNA, the CDR3 is TGTGCCAGCAGCTTATGGGGGAGGGGTCCACCCCTCCACTTT. Full variable domain (missing parts from reference TRBV7-2 and TRBJ1-6): GAGVSQSPSNKVTEKGKDVELRCDPISGHTALYWYRQSLGQGLEFLIYFQGNSAPDKSGLPSDRFSAERTGGSVSTLTIQRTQQEDSAVYLCASSLWGRGPPLHFGNGTRLTVT.

The J gene is TRBJ1-5, the V gene TRBV21-1; no check of the table's D call, TRBD1, against the DNA was made. TRBV21-1 is marked as a pseudogene. This CDR3 comprises 18 residues. CDR3 in DNA: TGTGCCAGCAGCAACAATCACCGGGACACCGTATACACTCAGCCCCAGCATTTT. Its translation: CASSNNHRDTVYTQPQHF.

The chain has TRBV10-3 and TRBJ2-1; TRBD2 agrees at 8 bases. CDR1 and CDR2 from the germline V gene are ENHRY and SYGVKD. This CDR3 has 13 residues. V was clipped by 7 bases and J by 9 bases; unmatched bases: 8. CDR3 nucleotide sequence: TGTGCCATCATGGGACTAGGGTTGAGTGAGCAGTTCTTC. As protein: CAIMGLGLSEQFF.

This chain uses TRBV2 with TRBJ1-3; perhaps TRBD1 as D (5 bases). Germline CDR1 reads SNHLY; CDR2 reads FYNNEI. Trimming left V 5 bases short and J 3 bases short, with 20 bases between. The CDR3 sequence is 17 residues long. The CDR3: CASSRSILDRDGNTIYF. CDR3 DNA sequence: TGTGCCAGCAGTCGATCTATTCTAGACAGAGATGGAAACACCATATATTTT.

The count of this clone is one. The V and J genes are TRBV7-3 and TRBJ2-3; 16 bases align to TRBD2. The CDR3 extends over 16 amino acids. V dropped 4 bases and J dropped 6; count of bases not matched to a gene: 4. Germline V gene data show CDR1 as SGHTA and CDR2 as FQGTGA. The CDR3 region is CASSSGTSGGADTQYF. In DNA, the CDR3 is TGTGCCAGCAGCTCAGGGACTAGCGGGGGGGCCGATACGCAGTATTTT. The variable domain in full, with the rest retrieved from reference TRBV7-3 and TRBJ2-3, is GAGVSQTPSNKVTEKGKYVELRCDPISGHTALYWYRQSLGQGPEFLIYFQGTGAADDSGLPNDRFFAVRPEGSVSTLKIQRTERGDSAVYLCASSSGTSGGADTQYFGPGTRLTVL.

This clone was picked up one time. V and J are TRBV7-9 and TRBJ1-4, with D perhaps matching TRBD1 (5 bases). The CDR3 covers 13 residues. Trimming took 5 bases from V and 6 from J, leaving 10 bases between them. Germline assignment: CDR1 SEHNR and CDR2 FQNEAQ (reference sequence). DNA for the CDR3: TGTGCCAGCAGCCCAGGGCATTATGAAAAACTGTTTTTT. Translating it yields CASSPGHYEKLFF.

The chain carries TRBV4-1 and TRBJ2-5; D possibly corresponds to TRBD2 (7 bases). Deletions cut 0 bases from V and 5 bases from J, with 19 bases between. Germline V gene sequence: CDR1 MGHRA, CDR2 YSYEKL. This CDR3 has 17 residues. Written as DNA, the CDR3 is TGCGCCAGCAGCCAAGACGGGATCGGGGGGCCGGGGGAGACCCAGTACTTC. It codes for CASSQDGIGGPGETQYF.

V and J are TRBV5-1 and TRBJ1-6, with a weak D call TRBD1 (6 bases). The V gene lost 1 base and the J gene lost 9 bases, with 14 bases spanning the gap. This CDR3 comprises 15 residues. CDR1 is SGHRS, CDR2 YFSETQ, per germline. CDR3 DNA: TGCGCCAGCAGCTTGTCTCTCAGGGGAAGTTCACCCCTCCACTTT. Its translation is CASSLSLRGSSPLHF. The complete variable domain, with remaining parts taken from reference TRBV5-1 and TRBJ1-6, reads KAGVTQTPRYLIKTRGQQVTLSCSPISGHRSVSWYQQTPGQGLQFLFEYFSETQRNKGNFPGRFSGRQFSNSRSEMNVSTLELGDSALYLCASSLSLRGSSPLHFGNGTRLTVT.

The rearrangement links TRBV2 to TRBJ1-1; D remains unclear. V gave up 3 bases and J gave up 11 bases, with 7 bases separating them. Per the germline V gene, CDR1 is SNHLY and CDR2 is FYNNEI. The CDR3 spans 10 residues. Written as DNA, the CDR3 is TGTGCCAGCAGTGAGAGAGGGGCTTTCTTT. Translation: CASSERGAFF.

The J gene is TRBJ1-2, the V gene TRBV4-1, with TRBD1 matching over 8 bases. Germline values: CDR1 MGHRA, CDR2 YSYEKL. J was trimmed by 4 bases and V by 2 bases; bases with no gene match: 6. The CDR3 is made up of 15 amino acids. The CDR3 nucleotides are TGCGCCAGCAGCCAACCAAGGACAGGGACCTATGGCTACACCTTC. Translating gives CASSQPRTGTYGYTF.